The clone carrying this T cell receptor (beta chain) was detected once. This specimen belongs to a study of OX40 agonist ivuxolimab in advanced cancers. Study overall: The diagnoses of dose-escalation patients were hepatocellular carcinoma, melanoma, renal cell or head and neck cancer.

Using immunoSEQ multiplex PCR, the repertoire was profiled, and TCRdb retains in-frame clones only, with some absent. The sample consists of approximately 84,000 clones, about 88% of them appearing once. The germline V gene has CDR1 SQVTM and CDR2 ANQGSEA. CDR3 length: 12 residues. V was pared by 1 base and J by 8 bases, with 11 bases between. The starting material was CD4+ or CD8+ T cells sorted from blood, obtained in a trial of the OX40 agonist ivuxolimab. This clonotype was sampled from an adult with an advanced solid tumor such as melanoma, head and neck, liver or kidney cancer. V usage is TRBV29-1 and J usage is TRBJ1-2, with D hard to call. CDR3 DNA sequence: TGCAGCGTTGAAGGACATACGGGCGGCTACACCTTC. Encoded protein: CSVEGHTGGYTF.